A single T cell receptor (beta chain) is shown here with its context. This sample is part of a study of blood T cell repertoires in COVID-19. J gave up 3 bases and V 1 base, and 9 bases lay outside the gene matches. This CDR3 is built from 16 residues. Germline V CDR1 and CDR2: MDHEN, SYDVKM. This table comes from immunoSEQ multiplex PCR, and its TCRdb copy is limited to in-frame clones, with some not included. This table holds 350,000 to 400,000 clones, 70% to 90% found once. Sequencing was done on a sample of PBMCs or T cells enriched from blood (not recorded which). This chain uses TRBV28 with TRBJ2-7, with 7 bases that match TRBD1. The TCR sequence derives from a middle-aged man in a cohort exposed to, infected with or recovered from COVID-19 (not recorded which). For the CDR3, the DNA is TGTGCCAGCAGTTTATCGGCAGGGGGATTTTTCTACGAGCAGTACTTC. Protein sequence: CASSLSAGGFFYEQYF.